These 9 T cell receptor beta chains were sequenced from one sample in a study of blood T cell repertoires in COVID-19. Sequencing used immunoSEQ multiplex PCR; TCRdb keeps in-frame clones, though not all of them. The sample contains about 140,000 clones, 70% to 85% of which appear only once. Sequenced material: peripheral blood. These receptors came from a human donor in a cohort sampled during active COVID-19.

This rearrangement joins TRBV7-2 to TRBJ2-1; TRBD2 might be the D (6 bases). CDR1 SGHTA and CDR2 FQGNSA come from the germline V gene. The CDR3 sequence is 16 residues long. Trimming removed 1 base from V and 3 bases from J, with 13 bases in between. The CDR3 coding sequence is TGTGCCAGCAGCTTAGTAGGCGGGACGCTCTACAATGAGCAGTTCTTC. Translation gives CASSLVGGTLYNEQFF. Drawing the rest from reference TRBV7-2 and TRBJ2-1, the complete variable domain is GAGVSQSPSNKVTEKGKDVELRCDPISGHTALYWYRQSLGQGLEFLIYFQGNSAPDKSGLPSDRFSAERTGGSVSTLTIQRTQQEDSAVYLCASSLVGGTLYNEQFFGPGTRLTVL.

The chain has TRBV19 and TRBJ2-1; D might be TRBD1 (5 bases). Germline V gene lookup returns CDR1 LNHDA and CDR2 SQIVND (reference sequence). The CDR3 has 15 amino acids. The V gene lost 1 base and the J gene lost 8 bases, with 15 bases spanning the gap. The CDR3 region is CASSIGQGPSDEQFF. CDR3 nucleotides: TGTGCCAGTAGTATAGGCCAGGGCCCGAGTGATGAGCAGTTCTTC.

This clone came up many times. V gene TRBV9 combines with J gene TRBJ1-2; D uncertain. CDR1 SGDLS and CDR2 YYNGEE come from the germline V gene. Trimming stripped 4 bases from V and 5 bases from J, with 12 bases between. The length of the CDR3 is 13 residues. Here the CDR3 reads CASSSEDSYGYTF. The CDR3 coding sequence is TGTGCCAGCAGCTCAGAAGACTCTTATGGCTACACCTTC.

V and J are TRBV2 and TRBJ2-3; 12 positions match TRBD2. Germline CDR1 SNHLY, CDR2 FYNNEI. V lost 5 bases and J lost 15; bases outside the gene matches: 6. The CDR3 is 12 amino acids. This CDR3 reads CASSPTSGGIYF. DNA of the CDR3: TGTGCCAGCAGTCCGACTAGCGGGGGAATCTATTTT.

This chain uses TRBV5-1 with TRBJ2-2, with 7 bases that match TRBD1. The CDR3 totals 15 residues. Germline CDR1 and CDR2: SGHRS and YFSETQ. Trimming removed 2 bases from V and 2 bases from J; junction bases left unmatched: 3. CDR3 sequence: CASSFRTGNTGELFF. In DNA, the CDR3 is TGCGCCAGCAGCTTCAGGACAGGCAACACCGGGGAGCTGTTTTTT.

This sequence joins TRBV30 and TRBJ2-1; TRBD2 matches 9 bases. The CDR3 covers 22 residues. The V gene's germline CDR1 is GTSNPN and CDR2 SVGIG (reference sequence). V shed 0 bases and J 0 bases; nucleotides not matched to a gene: 21. CDR3 protein: CAWSVWVSGVAGAASSYNEQFF. CDR3 nucleotide sequence: TGTGCCTGGAGTGTGTGGGTGAGCGGGGTAGCGGGGGCCGCGAGCTCCTACAATGAGCAGTTCTTC. The full variable domain, its missing parts supplied by reference TRBV30 and TRBJ2-1, is SQTIHQWPATLVQPVGSPLSLECTVEGTSNPNLYWYRQAAGRGLQLLFYSVGIGQISSEVPQNLSASRPQDRQFILSSKKLLLSDSGFYLCAWSVWVSGVAGAASSYNEQFFGPGTRLTVL.

The rearrangement uses TRBV19 and TRBJ2-7; 8 nucleotides agree with TRBD2. The CDR3 runs 13 residues. CDR1 and CDR2 from the germline V gene are LNHDA and SQIVND (reference sequence). J lost 5 bases, V lost 7 bases, and 7 bases had no gene match. Here the CDR3 DNA reads TGTGCCAGTAACGGGGGGGGCAGGGACGAGCAGTACTTC. Translated: CASNGGGRDEQYF.

This clone was seen a handful of times. V usage is TRBV7-8 and J usage is TRBJ2-1; 14 bases are a match to TRBD2. The CDR3 is made up of 18 amino acids. Germline-derived CDR1 and CDR2 are SGHVS and FQNEAQ. The trim removed 6 bases at V and 2 bases at J, leaving 9 bases unmatched. For the CDR3, the DNA is TGTGCCAGCAGTAATCCCGGGACTAGCGGGGGAACCTACAATGAGCAGTTCTTC. Its translation: CASSNPGTSGGTYNEQFF.

This clone has only one observation. Here the CDR3 reads CASSPRQGSSGNTIYF. CDR3 sequence (DNA): TGTGCCAGCAGCCCTAGACAGGGGAGCTCTGGAAACACCATATATTTT. V usage is TRBV7-6 and J usage is TRBJ1-3; 8 nucleotides align to TRBD1. J gave up 0 bases and V 5 bases, and 6 bases lay outside the gene matches. CDR1 and CDR2 from the germline V gene are SGHVS and FNYEAQ. The CDR3 totals 16 residues.